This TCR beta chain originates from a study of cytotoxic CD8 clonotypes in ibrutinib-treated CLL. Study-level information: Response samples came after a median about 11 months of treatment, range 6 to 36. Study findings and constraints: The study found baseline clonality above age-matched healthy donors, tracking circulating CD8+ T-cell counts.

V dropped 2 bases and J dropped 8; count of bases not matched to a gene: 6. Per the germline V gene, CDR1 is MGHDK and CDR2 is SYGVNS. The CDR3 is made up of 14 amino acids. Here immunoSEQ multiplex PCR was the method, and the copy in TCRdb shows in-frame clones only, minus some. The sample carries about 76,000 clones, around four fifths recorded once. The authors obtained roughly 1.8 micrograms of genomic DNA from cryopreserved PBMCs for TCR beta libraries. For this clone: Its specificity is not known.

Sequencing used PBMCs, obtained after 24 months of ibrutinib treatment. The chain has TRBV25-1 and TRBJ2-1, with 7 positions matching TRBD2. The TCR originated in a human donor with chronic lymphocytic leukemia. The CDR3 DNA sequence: TGTGCCAGCAGTGAAACCTTAGCGGGCCATGAGCAGTTCTTC. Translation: CASSETLAGHEQFF.